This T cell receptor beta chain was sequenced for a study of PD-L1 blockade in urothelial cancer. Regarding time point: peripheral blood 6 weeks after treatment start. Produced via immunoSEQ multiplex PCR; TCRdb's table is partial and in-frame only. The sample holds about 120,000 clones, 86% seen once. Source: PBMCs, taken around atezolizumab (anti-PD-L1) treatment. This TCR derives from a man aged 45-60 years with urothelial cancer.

The CDR3 bases are TGTGCCAGCAGCCACCTACCTAGCGGGAGTATCGGTAGTGAGCAGTTCTTC. This sequence encodes CASSHLPSGSIGSEQFF. The chain uses TRBV13 and TRBJ2-1; 10 positions agree with TRBD2. The V and J ends lost 5 bases and 9 bases, in that order; junction bases with no gene match: 16. Germline V CDR1 and CDR2: PRHDT, FYEKMQ (reference sequence). The CDR3 is made up of 17 amino acids. The full variable domain, in which reference TRBV13 and TRBJ2-1 provide the parts outside the CDR3, is AAGVIQSPRHLIKEKRETATLKCYPIPRHDTVYWYQQGPGQDPQFLISFYEKMQSDKGSIPDRFSAQQFSDYHSELNMSSLELGDSALYFCASSHLPSGSIGSEQFFGPGTRLTVL.